This T cell receptor (beta chain) was retrieved from a study of blood T cell repertoires in COVID-19. Across the study: The cDNA or gDNA used as material had been derived from T cells, B-cell-depleted T cells, or PBMCs.

Original data processing: Quantification of nucleated cells was approximated via reference gene primer amplification. This table comes from immunoSEQ multiplex PCR, and its TCRdb copy is limited to in-frame clones, with some not included. V, J and clone size are those of that table, while D and trimming were read from the DNA. The sample consists of about 190,000 clones, 75% to 95% of them appearing once. V was clipped by 3 bases and J by 9 bases; unmatched bases: 8. Per germline, CDR1 MDHEN and CDR2 SYDVKM. This CDR3 has 16 residues. The rearrangement links TRBV28 to TRBJ1-6; TRBD1 matches at 10 bases. Sequencing input: peripheral blood. The receptor comes from a man aged 45-60 years with acute or convalescent COVID-19. CDR3 DNA sequence: TGTGCCAGCAGTTTCCTGACCGGGACAGGGGCTTCACCCCTCCACTTT. Protein product: CASSFLTGTGASPLHF.